The clone carrying this T cell receptor beta chain was counted once. Its specificity is unknown. The table came from immunoSEQ multiplex PCR; TCRdb's copy has only in-frame clones and leaves some out. The sample holds approximately 130,000 clones, around 86% seen once. In germline, CDR1 is SGHAT, CDR2 FQNNGV. This CDR3 comprises 19 residues. V lost 2 bases and J lost 2; bases outside the gene matches: 18. A few pembrolizumab responders had their TCRs sequenced. The data derive from a study of PD-1 blockade in mismatch repair-deficient tumors. Study-wide points: Rapid post-treatment expansion, then contraction, generally preceding radiologic response, marked tumor-resident clones.

The starting material was peripheral blood, obtained 44 weeks after starting pembrolizumab. This clonotype was sampled from an adult with mismatch repair-deficient cancer. V and J are TRBV11-2 and TRBJ2-7; the match to TRBD1 covers 7 bases. The chain's CDR3 is CASSLIPLRFRDSAYEQYF. The DNA for the CDR3 is TGTGCCAGCAGCTTAATACCCCTGAGATTCCGGGACAGTGCCTACGAGCAGTACTTC.